The clone carrying this T cell receptor beta chain showed up just a few times. The sample comes from a study of T cells of healthy individuals. CDR1 and CDR2 from the germline V gene are SGHKS and YYEKEE (reference sequence). This CDR3 has 12 residues. V was trimmed by 1 base and J by 6 bases, leaving 8 bases between them. TCRdb recomputed calls from the 5' RACE reads with MiXCR, one row per CDR3 protein. The sample carries some 82,000 distinct CDR3 sequences, about 4.8% recorded once. The V gene is TRBV5-5, the J gene TRBJ2-7; TRBD1 is a possible D gene (6 bases). The clonotype comes from a female donor in good health. The CDR3 coding sequence is TGTGCCAGCAGCTTGTTAGGGGGCGAGCAGTACTTC. It specifies CASSLLGGEQYF. The full variable domain, in which reference TRBV5-5 and TRBJ2-7 provide the parts outside the CDR3, is DAGVTQSPTHLIKTRGQQVTLRCSPISGHKSVSWYQQVLGQGPQFIFQYYEKEERGRGNFPDRFSARQFPNYSSELNVNALLLGDSALYLCASSLLGGEQYFGPGTRLTVT.